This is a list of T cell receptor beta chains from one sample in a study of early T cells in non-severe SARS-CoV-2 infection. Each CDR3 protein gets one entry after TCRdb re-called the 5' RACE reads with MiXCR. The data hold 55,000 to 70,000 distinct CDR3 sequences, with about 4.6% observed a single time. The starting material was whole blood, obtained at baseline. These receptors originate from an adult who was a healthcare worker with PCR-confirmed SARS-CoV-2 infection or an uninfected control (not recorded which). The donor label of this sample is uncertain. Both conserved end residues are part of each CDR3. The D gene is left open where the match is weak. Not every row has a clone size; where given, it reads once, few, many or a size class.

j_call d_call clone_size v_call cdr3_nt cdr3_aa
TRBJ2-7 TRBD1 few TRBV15 TGTGCCACCAGCAAGTCCGGGACAGGGTCCTACGAGCAGTACTTC CATSKSGTGSYEQYF
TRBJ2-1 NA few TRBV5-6 TGTGCCAGCAGCCCTTTCGGCTCCTACAATGAGCAGTTCTTC CASSPFGSYNEQFF
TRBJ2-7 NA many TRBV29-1 TGCAGCGTTGAGCCCGGGACGCACTTC CSVEPGTHF
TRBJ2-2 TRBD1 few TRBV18 TGTGCCAGCTCACCGACAGGGGGCCGACCCGGGGAGCTGTTTTTT CASSPTGGRPGELFF
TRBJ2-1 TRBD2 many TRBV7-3 TGTGCCAGCAGCATAGCGGGGAGCCTCAATGAGCAGTTCTTC CASSIAGSLNEQFF
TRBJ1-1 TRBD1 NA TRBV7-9 TGTGCCAGCAGCGCGGGACAGTTCGGAGCTTTCTTT CASSAGQFGAFF
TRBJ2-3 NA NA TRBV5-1 TGCGCCAGCAGCTTGGAGGGCGCGGCCAGCACAGATACGCAGTATTTT CASSLEGAASTDTQYF
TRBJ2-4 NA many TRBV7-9 TGTGCCAGCAGCCGCCGTTTAGCGGAGACCCCGCAGTACTTC CASSRRLAETPQYF
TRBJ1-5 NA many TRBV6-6 TGTGCCAGCAGTGAGGACCAAGCATTCAATCAGCCCCAGCATTTT CASSEDQAFNQPQHF
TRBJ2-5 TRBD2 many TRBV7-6 TGTGCCAGCAGCTCCGCGGGGGGGCCGGAGACCCAGTACTTC CASSSAGGPETQYF
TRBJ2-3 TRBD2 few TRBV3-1 TGTGCCAGCAGCCAAAGCCCGGGGGGGCCAGATACGCAGTATTTT CASSQSPGGPDTQYF
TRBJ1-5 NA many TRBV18 TGTGCCAGCTCACCCGATCGAGCGAATCAGCCCCAGCATTTT CASSPDRANQPQHF
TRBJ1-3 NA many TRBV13 TGTGCCAGCAGCTTCGGAGGGACTGAAAACACCATATATTTT CASSFGGTENTIYF
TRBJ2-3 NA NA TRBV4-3 TGCGCCAGCAGCCATGACACAGATACGCAGTATTTT CASSHDTDTQYF
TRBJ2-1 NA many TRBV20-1 TGCAGTGCACAGCGCAGGGTCAATGAGCAGTTCTTC CSAQRRVNEQFF
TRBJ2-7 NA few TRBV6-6 TGTGCCAGCGGGGGGACCTTCGGGGGCCACGAGCAGTACTTC CASGGTFGGHEQYF
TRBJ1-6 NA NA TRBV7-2 TGTGCCAGCAGCCCCGGGGATTCCTATAATTCACCCCTCCACTTT CASSPGDSYNSPLHF
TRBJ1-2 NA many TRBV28 TGTGCCAGCAGTGCTCAATCGTACTATGGCTACACCTTC CASSAQSYYGYTF
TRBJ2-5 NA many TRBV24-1 TGTGCCACCAGTGATGTGCGACGAGGGGAGGAGACCCAGTACTTC CATSDVRRGEETQYF
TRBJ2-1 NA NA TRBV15 TGTGCCACCAGCAGAGAAGGGAGAAACCACAATGAGCAGTTCTTC CATSREGRNHNEQFF
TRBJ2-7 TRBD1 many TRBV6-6 TGTGCCAGCAGTTACACAGGGGGCAGCTACGAGCAGTACTTC CASSYTGGSYEQYF
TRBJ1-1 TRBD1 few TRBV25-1 TGTGCCAGCACCCAGGGGACAGGGAACACTGAAGCTTTCTTT CASTQGTGNTEAFF
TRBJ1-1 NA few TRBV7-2 TGTGCCAGCAGCTTAGCGAGGGGGGGTCAGTTCACTGAAGCTTTCTTT CASSLARGGQFTEAFF
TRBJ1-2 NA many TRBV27 TGTGCCAGCAGTGCACAGGGCTTCGACTATGGCTACACCTTC CASSAQGFDYGYTF
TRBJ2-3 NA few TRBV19 TGTGCCAGTAGTATAGATCGAGGGGATACGCAGTATTTT CASSIDRGDTQYF
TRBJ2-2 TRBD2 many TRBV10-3 TGTGCCATCAGTGGAGACAGTGGAGATAGCGGGGCCCCAACCGGGGAGCTGTTTTTT CAISGDSGDSGAPTGELFF
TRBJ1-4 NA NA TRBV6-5 TGTGCCAGCAGTCGCGGTGGGGGTCTGGATGAAAAACTGTTTTTT CASSRGGGLDEKLFF
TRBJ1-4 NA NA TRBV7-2 TGTGCCAGCAGCTTAGGAAGAGAGCCGTTTTTT CASSLGREPFF
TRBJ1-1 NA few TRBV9 TGTGCCAGCAGCGTAGAGGGGAATTTGAACACTGAAGCTTTCTTT CASSVEGNLNTEAFF
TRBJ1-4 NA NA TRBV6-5 TGTGCCAGCAGTTACTCCAATGAAAAACTGTTTTTT CASSYSNEKLFF
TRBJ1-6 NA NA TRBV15 TGTGCCACCAGCTCGGGGGATAGCTCCTATAATTCATCCCTCCACTTT CATSSGDSSYNSSLHF
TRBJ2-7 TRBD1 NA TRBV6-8 TGTGCCAGCAAACCCGGACAGGGTTGTTACGAGCAGTACTTC CASKPGQGCYEQYF
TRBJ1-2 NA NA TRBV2 TGTGCCAGCAGTGAACTCCGGGACGGTCCCTATGGCTACACCTTC CASSELRDGPYGYTF
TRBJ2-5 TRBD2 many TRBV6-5 TGTGCCAGCAGTTACTCGGTTACCCTAGCGGGGAGTGAAGAGACCCAGTACTTC CASSYSVTLAGSEETQYF
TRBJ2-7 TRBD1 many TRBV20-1 TGCAGTGCTAGATACCGGGACAGGGGTTACTACGAGCAGTACTTC CSARYRDRGYYEQYF
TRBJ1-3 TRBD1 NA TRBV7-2 TGTGCCAGCAGCACCCGTGGACAGGGAAGAAACACCATATATTTT CASSTRGQGRNTIYF
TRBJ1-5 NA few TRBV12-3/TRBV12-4 TGTGCCAGCAGTTTAATGGTAGACAATCAGCCCCAGCATTTT CASSLMVDNQPQHF
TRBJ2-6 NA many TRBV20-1 TGCAGTGCTAGATCCCAGTCCTCTGGGGCCAACGTCCTGACTTTC CSARSQSSGANVLTF
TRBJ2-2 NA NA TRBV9 TGTGCCAGCAGCGTAGCAGCTACCGGGGAGCTTTTTTTT CASSVAATGELFF
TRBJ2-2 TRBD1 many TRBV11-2 TGTGCCAGCAGCTTGGGACAGGGTTTCGGGGAGCTGTTTTTT CASSLGQGFGELFF
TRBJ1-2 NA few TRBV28 TGTGCCAGCAGTTTTTGGAATGGCTACACCTTC CASSFWNGYTF